This is a list of T cell receptor beta chains from one sample in a study of breast tumors, draining lymph nodes, adjacent tissues. TCRdb independently ran MiXCR on the multiplex PCR reads; one entry per CDR3 protein. The data show under 250,000 distinct CDR3 sequences, roughly 30% seen once. The material sequenced was axillary lymph node tissue. These receptors were obtained from a female donor with breast cancer. Some clones in this sample may be carry-over from other donors' samples. CDR3s include the opening cysteine and the closing phenylalanine or tryptophan. Each record gives: clone size, J gene, D gene, V gene, CDR3 DNA, CDR3 protein. A D gene is named only where the DNA matches it firmly. Part of the rows lack a size; the others show once, few, many or a class for expanded clones.

>many|TRBJ2-1|TRBD1|TRBV9
TGTGCCAGCAGCGTAGAAACAGGGGGCTTGGATGAGCAGTTCTTC
CASSVETGGLDEQFF
>many|TRBJ1-3|.|TRBV14
TGTGCCAGCAGCCATGGCAGAAACACCATATATTTT
CASSHGRNTIYF
>many|TRBJ2-3|TRBD2|TRBV7-8
TGTGCCAGCAGCTCAGGGACTAGCGGCCCTACCTATACGCAGTATTTT
CASSSGTSGPTYTQYF
>.|TRBJ1-2|TRBD1|TRBV2
TGTGCCAGCAGTGCGACAGGGTGGAGGGGCTACACCTTC
CASSATGWRGYTF
>many|TRBJ1-4|TRBD1|TRBV19
TGTGCCTGCTCCCGGGACAGGGGAGAAAAACTGTTTTTT
CACSRDRGEKLFF
>.|TRBJ1-6|.|TRBV25-1
TGTGCCAGCTTGGACAGTTATTCACCCCTCCACTTT
CASLDSYSPLHF
>many|TRBJ2-1|.|TRBV11-3
TGTGCCAGCAGCCCAACCCTCGCGGCCTACAATGAGCAGTTCTTC
CASSPTLAAYNEQFF
>.|TRBJ1-5|.|TRBV5-5
TGTGCCAGCAGCTTGAATAGCAATCAGCCCCTGCATTTT
CASSLNSNQPLHF
>few|TRBJ2-7|TRBD2|TRBV3-1
TGTGCCAGCAGCCAAGGGGGGACTAGCGGGATCGACTCCTACGAGCAGTACTTC
CASSQGGTSGIDSYEQYF
>many|TRBJ2-7|.|TRBV19
TGTGCCAGTGAGCGGGTCTACGAGCAGTACTTC
CASERVYEQYF
>.|TRBJ2-7|.|TRBV7-2
TGTGCCAGTCGAGAGCGGTCGACAGGGAGGACCTACGAGCAGTACTTC
CASRERSTGRTYEQYF
>many|TRBJ1-6|.|TRBV30
TGTGCCTGGAGACGGGTTGATTCCTCACCCCTCCACTTT
CAWRRVDSSPLHF
>.|TRBJ2-5|.|TRBV18
TGTGCCAGCTCACCCGGACAGTCCCTAGTTTGGATCCAGTGCTTC
CASSPGQSLVWIQCF
>many|TRBJ1-6|.|TRBV6-2/TRBV6-3
TGTGCCAGCAGCGCTACAGGGAGAGGCTCCTATAATTCACCCCTCCACTTT
CASSATGRGSYNSPLHF
>many|TRBJ1-3|.|TRBV6-6
TGTGCCAGCAGTTATCGGTCGGGGGGATCTGGAAACACCATATATTTT
CASSYRSGGSGNTIYF
>.|TRBJ1-6|TRBD1|TRBV3-1
TGTGCCAGCAGCCAAGAAGGAGGGACAGGGTATTCACCCCTCCACTTT
CASSQEGGTGYSPLHF
>many|TRBJ2-3|TRBD2|TRBV10-3
TGTGCCATCGGAGGAGCGGGAGCCACAGATACGCAGTATTTT
CAIGGAGATDTQYF
>few|TRBJ1-1|.|TRBV11-3
TGTGCCAGCAGCTTAACAGTGGGTATCACTGAAGCTTTCTTT
CASSLTVGITEAFF
>many|TRBJ2-1|.|TRBV29-1
TGCAGCGTTAGGACGACCAGCTCCTACAATGAGCAGTTCTTC
CSVRTTSSYNEQFF
>many|TRBJ2-2|TRBD1|TRBV3-1
TGTGCCAGCAGCCTTGGACAGGTGGGCACCGGGGAGCTGTTTTTT
CASSLGQVGTGELFF